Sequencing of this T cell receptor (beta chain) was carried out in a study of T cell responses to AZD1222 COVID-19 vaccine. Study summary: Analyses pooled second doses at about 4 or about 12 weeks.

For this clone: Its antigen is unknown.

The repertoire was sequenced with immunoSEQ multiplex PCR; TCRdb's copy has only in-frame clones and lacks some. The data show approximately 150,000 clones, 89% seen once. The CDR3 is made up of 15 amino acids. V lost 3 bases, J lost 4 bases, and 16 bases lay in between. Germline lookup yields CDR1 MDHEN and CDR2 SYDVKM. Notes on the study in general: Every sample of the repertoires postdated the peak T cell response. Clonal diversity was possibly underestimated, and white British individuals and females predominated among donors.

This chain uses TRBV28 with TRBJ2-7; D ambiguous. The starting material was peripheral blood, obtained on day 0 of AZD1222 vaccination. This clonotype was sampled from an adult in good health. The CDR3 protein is CASSLYGKLKYEQYF. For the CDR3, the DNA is TGTGCCAGCAGTTTGTATGGCAAACTGAAATACGAGCAGTACTTC.